This is a list of T cell receptor beta chains from one sample in a study of blood T cell repertoires in COVID-19. The table came from immunoSEQ multiplex PCR; TCRdb's copy has only in-frame clones and leaves some out. The sample holds around 700,000 clones, approximately 90% seen once. What was sequenced was peripheral blood. The receptors come from a woman under 30 with acute or convalescent COVID-19. The conserved cysteine and the conserved F or W are not part of the CDR3 here. Fields, in order: V gene, D gene, CDR3 protein. A D gene is named only where the DNA matches it firmly.

TRBV4-1 | - | ASSREDSNQPQH
TRBV29-1 | - | SVVQGFDEQY
TRBV7-8 | - | ASSLVGVGNQPQH
TRBV7-8 | - | ASSRTWTGTGNYGYT
TRBV10-1 | TRBD1 | ASSIDRDQPQH
TRBV5-6 | - | ASSLGVLNQPQH
TRBV24-1 | TRBD2 | ATSDPRGGGNEQF
TRBV7-9 | TRBD1 | ASSRTTGGAEVAF
TRBV5-8 | TRBD1 | ASSLGQGHSPLH
TRBV27 | - | ASSFGSYNSPLH
TRBV5-1 | TRBD1 | ASSRGQGAYTQY
TRBV9 | TRBD1 | ASSVEGQGVLAEAF
TRBV12-3/TRBV12-4 | - | ASAPRRGWAF
TRBV5-1 | TRBD1 | ASSPPGQGYGYT
TRBV3-1/TRBV3-2 | - | ASSLRSFGELF